Listed below are T cell receptor beta chains from one sample, sequenced in a study of cytomegalovirus exposure and HLA in healthy donors. Clones were sequenced by immunoSEQ multiplex PCR, and TCRdb holds only the in-frame ones, with some missing. The sample has about 81,000 clones; 77% are singletons. Sequenced sample: PBMCs. Every receptor here comes from a man aged 45-65 years in good health and CMV-seropositive. CDR3s include the opening cysteine and the closing phenylalanine or tryptophan. D genes are given only for firm matches. The size field is filled for only some rows; it gives once, few, many or a size class.

d_gene,j_gene,abundance,v_gene,CDR3aa,CDR3nt
NA,TRBJ1-4,NA,TRBV19,CASSTLSSTVREKLFF,TGTGCCAGTAGTACCCTTTCATCGACAGTCAGGGAAAAACTGTTTTTT
TRBD1,TRBJ2-7,NA,TRBV6-4,CARSRGYYEQYF,TGTGCCAGGAGCAGGGGGTACTACGAGCAGTACTTC
NA,TRBJ2-2,NA,TRBV4-2,CASSQRTGGRTGELFF,TGTGCCAGCAGCCAAAGGACAGGAGGGCGGACCGGGGAGCTGTTTTTT
NA,TRBJ1-5,NA,TRBV19,CATSRGGGSGASNQPQHF,TGTGCCACCTCCCGGGGAGGGGGGTCCGGCGCGAGCAATCAGCCCCAGCATTTT
NA,TRBJ2-7,NA,TRBV11-3,CASSSSPSGSDEQYF,TGTGCCAGCAGCTCTAGCCCCAGCGGCTCCGACGAGCAGTACTTC
TRBD1,TRBJ1-1,NA,TRBV5-8,CASSRVGQLNTEAFF,TGTGCCAGCAGCCGCGTGGGACAGTTGAACACTGAAGCTTTCTTT
TRBD1,TRBJ1-2,NA,TRBV18,CASRPGQFNYGYTF,TGTGCCAGCCGTCCGGGACAGTTCAACTATGGCTACACCTTC
TRBD1,TRBJ1-5,NA,TRBV4-1,CASSQLGQGSQPQHF,TGCGCCAGCAGCCAGCTGGGACAGGGGAGTCAGCCCCAGCATTTT
NA,TRBJ2-7,NA,TRBV4-1,CASSQDGAEGNYEQYF,TGCGCCAGCAGCCAAGATGGCGCGGAGGGGAACTACGAGCAGTACTTC
NA,TRBJ2-7,NA,TRBV5-4,CASSYGTSYEQYF,TGTGCCAGCAGCTACGGGACATCGTACGAGCAGTACTTC
NA,TRBJ2-4,NA,TRBV10-2,CASSTITNPTDSQYF,TGCGCCAGCAGCACCATAACAAACCCTACCGACAGTCAGTACTTC
TRBD1,TRBJ1-5,few,TRBV7-6,CASSFGQGPNQPQHF,TGTGCCAGCAGCTTTGGACAGGGGCCCAATCAGCCCCAGCATTTT
NA,TRBJ2-3,once,TRBV5-1,CASSLVKTGYTDTQYF,TGCGCCAGCAGCTTGGTTAAAACAGGGTACACAGATACGCAGTATTTT
NA,TRBJ2-3,NA,TRBV11-3,CASSLYRAGTDTQYF,TGTGCCAGCAGCTTATACAGGGCGGGCACAGATACGCAGTATTTT
TRBD2,TRBJ2-7,NA,TRBV25-1,CASSEYRGLGGEQYF,TGTGCCAGCAGTGAATATAGGGGACTAGGAGGGGAGCAGTACTTC
NA,TRBJ1-2,NA,TRBV27,CASSLSIDYGYTF,TGTGCCAGCAGTTTATCGATAGACTATGGCTACACCTTC
NA,TRBJ2-3,NA,TRBV7-3,CASSPPGGLDTQYF,TGTGCCAGCAGCCCCCCCGGGGGACTAGATACGCAGTATTTT
TRBD1,TRBJ1-1,NA,TRBV12-5,CATGPGQGFTEAFF,TGTGCTACCGGACCGGGACAGGGTTTTACTGAAGCTTTCTTT
NA,TRBJ2-5,NA,TRBV6-5,CASRRGQIKETQYF,TGTGCCAGCAGGCGGGGACAGATTAAAGAGACCCAGTACTTC
TRBD1,TRBJ2-1,NA,TRBV30,CAWSTRGWDRDYEQFF,TGTGCCTGGAGTACGAGAGGGTGGGACAGGGACTATGAGCAGTTCTTC
NA,TRBJ1-3,NA,TRBV11-2,CASSRGGYSLFRNTIYF,TGTGCCAGCAGCCGGGGGGGGTACAGCCTTTTCCGAAACACCATATATTTT
NA,TRBJ1-5,NA,TRBV29-1,CSVKISDQPQHF,TGCAGCGTTAAGATATCGGATCAGCCCCAGCATTTT